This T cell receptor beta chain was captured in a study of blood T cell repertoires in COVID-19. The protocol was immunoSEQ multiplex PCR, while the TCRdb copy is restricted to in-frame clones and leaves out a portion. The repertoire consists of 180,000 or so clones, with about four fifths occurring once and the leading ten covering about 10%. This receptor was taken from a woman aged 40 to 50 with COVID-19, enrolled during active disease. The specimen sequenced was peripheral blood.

The CDR3, as DNA: TGTGCCAGCAGCCAAGATTGGGGAGAAAGCTCCTACAATGAGCAGTTCTTC. This translates into CASSQDWGESSYNEQFF. This chain joins TRBV3-1 (or the pseudogene TRBV3-2) and TRBJ2-1, with D perhaps TRBD2 (5 bases). CDR1 LGHDT and CDR2 YNNKEL come from the germline V gene (reference sequence). CDR3 size: 17 residues. The ends were cut back, 0 bases at V and 0 bases at J, with 12 bases in the middle.